These 6 T cell receptor beta chains originate from one sample sequenced in a study of T cells in Graves' hyperthyroidism and ophthalmopathy. What was amplified from RNA transcripts were TCR beta CDR3 regions. During a first-round RT-PCR of the TCR CDR3, the HTBI primer set was used. TCRdb re-analysed the multiplex PCR reads in MiXCR, keeping a single row per CDR3 protein. The data contain under 350,000 distinct CDR3 sequences, roughly an eighth of them singletons. Material: blood. These receptor sequences come from a woman in her thirties or forties with Graves' hyperthyroidism.

The chain links TRBV7-9 to TRBJ2-3, with a possible D match to TRBD2 (6 bases). Germline V gene data show CDR1 as SEHNR and CDR2 as FQNEAQ (reference sequence). Trimming stripped 5 bases from V and 2 bases from J, with 14 bases between. CDR3 length: 15 amino acids. CDR3 amino acids: CASSGGLRYTDTQYF. The CDR3 DNA reads TGTGCCAGCAGCGGGGGACTGCGCTACACAGATACGCAGTATTTT.

In its sample, this clonotype was seen many times. V is TRBV2 and J is TRBJ1-2, with a possible D match to TRBD1 (6 bases). This CDR3 contains 14 residues. Trimming took 6 bases from V and 4 from J, leaving 15 bases between them. Germline CDR1 and CDR2: SNHLY and FYNNEI. The CDR3 loop reads CASSITGSGYGYTF. CDR3 DNA: TGTGCCAGCAGCATAACAGGGTCTGGCTATGGCTACACCTTC.

As for this clonotype: A read error may be the cause here, since a much bigger clone is one base away. The chain uses TRBV18 and TRBJ2-5; weak D call: TRBD1 (6 bases). Trimming removed 8 bases from V and 3 bases from J, with 13 bases in between. Germline values: CDR1 KGHSH, CDR2 LQKENI. The CDR3 has 13 amino acids. CDR3 sequence: CASTPDREETQYF. The CDR3 nucleotides read TGTGCCAGCACCCCGGACAGAGAAGAGACCCAGTACTTC.

This clonotype was counted a few times. J is TRBJ1-4 and V is TRBV18, with D unclear. In germline, CDR1 is KGHSH, CDR2 LQKENI. CDR3 length equals 15 residues. Deletions cut 0 bases from V and 0 bases from J, with 5 bases between. The DNA of the CDR3 is TGTGCCAGCTCACCACCAAAAGCAACTAATGAAAAACTGTTTTTT. Translated: CASSPPKATNEKLFF.

This clonotype was counted only a few times. The chain employs TRBV4-1 and TRBJ2-1; no clear D. Trimming took 0 bases from V and 4 from J, leaving 13 bases between them. The CDR3 covers 16 residues. The germline CDR1 and CDR2 sequences are MGHRA and YSYEKL. The CDR3 DNA is TGCGCCAGCAGCCAAGATGCTCTTATTGAATACAATGAGCAGTTCTTC. Amino acids: CASSQDALIEYNEQFF.

This clonotype was seen a handful of times. CDR3: CASSSVSGALGETQYF. CDR3 nucleotide sequence: TGTGCCAGCAGTTCAGTTAGCGGGGCGTTAGGGGAGACCCAGTACTTC. The rearrangement joins TRBV11-2 to TRBJ2-5; 8 nucleotides align to TRBD2. CDR1 SGHAT and CDR2 FQNNGV come from the germline V gene. V shed 6 bases, J shed 5 bases, and the junction held 14 bases outside the gene matches. CDR3 length: 16 residues.